The 29 T cell receptor delta chains given below trace back to one sample, sequenced in a study of gamma-delta chains in newborns, infants, children. TCRdb re-processed the reads via CATT. The sample gives roughly 6,100 delta-chain clones, roughly 2.5% of which show up once; roughly a sixth is in the top ten. The sequenced material came from blood. The receptor set was obtained from a child who was a newborn, infant or young child, either healthy, febrile or measles-vaccinated (not recorded which).

This clone counts as medium-sized (0.01 to 0.1%). Other nucleotide sequences in the sample specify the same CDR3. The rearrangement joins TRDV2 to TRDJ1; 9 bases align to TRDD3. Germline values: CDR1 GEAIGNYY, CDR2 EKD. The V and J ends lost 2 bases and 2 bases, in that order; junction bases with no gene match: 2. The CDR3 is made up of 14 amino acids. CDR3 sequence (DNA): TGTGCCTGTGACAGGCTGGGGGATACCGATAAACTCATCTTT. Protein: CACDRLGDTDKLIF.

This clone has just a few counts. The TCRdb protein comes from a much larger clone and disagrees with this DNA's translation at residue 10, likely due to a read error; the protein given here is derived from the DNA. The V gene is TRDV2, the J gene TRDJ3; D possibly corresponds to TRDD3 (6 bases). V lost 0 bases, J lost 6 bases, and 14 bases lay in between. The germline V gene has CDR1 GEAIGNYY and CDR2 EKD. The CDR3 is 17 residues long. The CDR3 DNA reads TGTGCCTGTGACACCGTACTGGGACCCTTGGACACCCGACAGATGTTTTTC. It codes for CACDTVLGPLDTRQMFF.

In its sample, this clone was seen a few times. A read error is possible here, since a much larger clone lies one base away. The V call is TRDV2, the J call TRDJ3, with a weak D call TRDD3 (6 bases). Germline V lookup: CDR1 GEAIGNYY, CDR2 EKD. The CDR3 spans 19 residues. Trimming pared 0 bases from V and 2 bases from J, leaving 16 bases between. The CDR3 loop reads CACDTVGDSSTWDTRQMFF. For the CDR3, the DNA is TGTGCCTGTGACACCGTAGGGGATTCAAGCACCTGGGACACCCGACAGATGTTTTTC.

Comments on this clone: This may be a read error, as it is one base from a much larger clone. This sample includes further DNA sequences coding for the same CDR3. The V gene corresponds to TRDV2; no J gene was called; the table assigns TRDD3, which was not confirmed against the DNA. The CDR3 has 20 residues. In germline, CDR1 is GEAIGNYY, CDR2 EKD. In DNA, the CDR3 is TGTGCCTGTGACCCTGTACTGGGGGATACAAGCTCCTGGGACACCCGACAGATGTTTTTT. Amino acid sequence: CACDPVLGDTSSWDTRQMFF.

Turning to this clone: A far larger clone is just one base off, so this is likely a read error. Different DNA sequences within this sample yield the same CDR3. The genes are TRDV2 and TRDJ2, with 11 bases that match TRDD3. The CDR3 runs to 17 residues. Germline V gene sequence: CDR1 GEAIGNYY, CDR2 EKD. The CDR3 loop is CACDILGDNSLTAQLFF. CDR3 nucleotides: TGTGCCTGTGACATACTGGGGGATAATTCGTTGACAGCACAACTCTTTTTT.

The sample holds a few counts of this clone. The amino acid sequence in TCRdb belongs to a much larger clone and departs from this DNA's translation at residue 13, likely a sequencing read error; the sequence shown is translated from the DNA. The chain employs TRDV2 and TRDJ3; TRDD3 aligns across 9 bases. Germline lookup yields CDR1 GEAIGNYY and CDR2 EKD. CDR3 length: 18 amino acids. The CDR3 DNA sequence: TGTGCCTGTGACACCTACTGGGGGAGCTCCTGGGACGCCCGACAGATGTTTTTC. Its translation: CACDTYWGSSWDARQMFF.

Concerning this clone itself: The protein TCRdb lists belongs to a much larger clone and differs from this DNA's translation at residue 12, which points to a read error; the protein shown is made from the DNA. The rearrangement links TRDV2 to TRDJ3, with 12 bases matching TRDD3. The germline gives CDR1 GEAIGNYY, CDR2 EKD. The CDR3 has 18 amino acids. CDR3 coding DNA: TGTGCCTGTGACAAAATACTGGGGGATACCTGGGGCACCCGACAGATGTTTTTC. Translated, it gives CACDKILGDTWGTRQMFF.

For this clone: The translated DNA and TCRdb's protein are not identical at residue 8; the protein here was translated from the DNA. The chain carries TRDV2 and TRDJ3; D is unclear. This CDR3 comprises 18 residues. The V and J ends lost 0 bases and 0 bases respectively, with 11 bases between them. The germline CDR1 and CDR2 sequences are GEAIGNYY and EKD. CDR3 loop: CACDTVGHSSWDTRQMFF. The CDR3 DNA sequence: TGTGCCTGTGACACCGTGGGACACAGCTCCTGGGACACCCGACAGATGTTTTTC.

This clone is labeled as large (0.1 to 1%). This CDR3 is also generated by other DNA sequences in the sample. V and J are TRDV2 and TRDJ3; 13 bases agree with TRDD3. CDR3 length equals 20 residues. Germline assignment: CDR1 GEAIGNYY and CDR2 EKD. With 0 bases clipped from V and 0 bases from J, the junction kept 4 bases outside the gene matches. The CDR3 DNA sequence: TGTGCCTGTGACACCGTACTGGGGGATACGAGCTCCTGGGACACCCGACAGATGTTTTTC. Amino acid sequence: CACDTVLGDTSSWDTRQMFF.

By its share, this clone is medium-sized. This sample includes further DNA sequences coding for the same CDR3. The chain's CDR3 is CACDKVLGDTSSWDTRQMFF. In DNA, the CDR3 is TGTGCCTGTGACAAAGTACTGGGGGATACCAGCTCCTGGGACACCCGACAGATGTTTTTC. J is TRDJ3 and V is TRDV2; 12 bases are a match to TRDD3. Losses at the gene ends were 2 bases for V and 0 bases for J; bases not matched to a gene: 7. CDR1 is GEAIGNYY and CDR2 is EKD in the germline V gene. The CDR3 consists of 20 residues.

The J gene is TRDJ3; the V gene was not called; TRDD3, the table's D call, was not compared with the DNA. This CDR3 region has 20 residues. CDR3 in DNA: TGTGCCCGTGACACCGTACTGGGGGACTCCCACTCCCGGGACACCCGCCAGATGTTTTTC. Translating gives CARDTVLGDSHSRDTRQMFF.

This clone was found a few times. For this DNA, TCRdb reports the protein of a much larger clone, which diverges at residue 8, most likely from a read error; the protein presented here is translated directly from the DNA. The V gene is TRDV2, the J gene TRDJ3; tentatively, D is TRDD3 (5 bases). The CDR3 is 18 residues long. Germline-derived CDR1 and CDR2 are GEAIGNYY and EKD. The V end lost 0 bases, the J end lost 0 bases, and 11 bases lay between the germline ends. In DNA form, the CDR3 reads TGTGCCTGTGACACCGTGGGGAAGTCCTCCTGGGACACCCGACAGATGTTTTTC. Encoded protein: CACDTVGKSSWDTRQMFF.

With respect to this clone: This likely stems from a read error, as it lies one base from a far larger clone. This sample includes further DNA sequences coding for the same CDR3. The chain carries TRDV2 and TRDJ2; 9 bases fit TRDD3. CDR1 is GEAIGNYY and CDR2 is EKD in the germline V gene. The CDR3 covers 16 residues. The DNA of the CDR3 is TGTGCCTGTGACACACTGGGGGAAGCTTTGACGGCACAACTCTTCTTT. Residues: CACDTLGEALTAQLFF.

This clone was seen more than once but under ten times. This may be a read error, as it is one base from a much larger clone. Other nucleotide sequences in the sample specify the same CDR3. The chain carries TRDV2 and TRDJ3; 10 nucleotides align to TRDD3. The CDR3 length is 18 residues. Germline V gene lookup returns CDR1 GEAIGNYY and CDR2 EKD. The CDR3 region is CACDILGDGSWDTRQMFF. CDR3 DNA: TGCGCCTGTGACATACTGGGGGATGGCTCCTGGGACACCCGACAGATGTTTTTC.

Turning to this clone: Other DNA sequences of this sample code for an identical CDR3. The rearrangement links TRDV2 to TRDJ3, with 13 nucleotides matching TRDD3. Germline-derived CDR1 and CDR2 are GEAIGNYY and EKD. V shed 0 bases and J 0 bases; nucleotides not matched to a gene: 7. The CDR3 loop spans 21 amino acids. The CDR3 loop reads CACDTVLGDTPSSWDTRQMFF. CDR3 bases: TGTGCCTGTGACACCGTACTGGGGGATACGCCAAGCTCCTGGGACACCCGACAGATGTTTTTC.

Worth noting for this clone: A much bigger clone sits one base away, suggesting this may be a read error. Other DNA variants within this sample encode the same CDR3. V usage is TRDV2 and J usage is TRDJ3; TRDD3 agrees at 7 bases. Germline CDR1 and CDR2: GEAIGNYY and EKD. The CDR3 loop spans 19 amino acids. With V trimmed by 0 bases and J by 0 bases, 7 bases remained unmatched. The CDR3 spells CACDTGGFSSSWDTRQMFF. The DNA for the CDR3 is TGTGCCTGTGACACCGGGGGATTCTCGAGCTCCTGGGACACCCGACAGATGTTTTTC.

This clone was found a few times. This chain links TRDV2 with TRDJ1; TRDD3 matches 13 bases. J gave up 4 bases and V 1 base, and 5 bases lay outside the gene matches. The germline gives CDR1 GEAIGNYY, CDR2 EKD. The CDR3 runs to 16 residues. CDR3 DNA: TGTGCCTGTGACACGGTACTGGGGGATACGGTCGATAAACTCATCTTT. Residues: CACDTVLGDTVDKLIF.

The rearrangement joins TRDV2 to TRDJ3; 12 nucleotides agree with TRDD3. The V gene end was trimmed by 3 bases and the J gene end by 5 bases; junction bases not matched to a gene: 1. This CDR3 is 16 amino acids long. The germline V gene encodes CDR1 GEAIGNYY and CDR2 EKD. The CDR3 here is CACDYWGIRDTRQMFF. DNA of the CDR3: TGTGCCTGTGACTACTGGGGGATACGGGACACCCGACAGATGTTTTTC.

Regarding this clone: One junction end disagrees with the germline gene, perhaps due to a read error. The chain is built from TRDV2 and TRDJ3, with 12 bases lining up with TRDD3. The CDR3 totals 20 residues. Germline V gene sequence: CDR1 GEAIGNYY, CDR2 EKD. The CDR3 coding sequence is TGTGCCTGTGGCACCGTACTGGGGGATACCGGGTCCTGGGACACCCGACAGATGTTTTTC. This encodes CACGTVLGDTGSWDTRQMFF.

As to this clone: A much larger clonotype is one base distant, so this may be a read error. Other DNA sequences in the same sample also yield this CDR3. V is TRDV2 and J is TRDJ3; 9 bases match TRDD3. CDR3 length: 19 amino acids. The V gene's germline CDR1 is GEAIGNYY and CDR2 EKD. V lost 0 bases to trimming and J lost 0 bases; unmatched junction nucleotides: 5. This CDR3 reads CACDTLLGDSSWDTRQMFF. CDR3 nucleotides: TGTGCCTGTGACACCTTACTGGGGGACAGCTCCTGGGACACCCGACAGATGTTTTTC.

By share, this clone ranks as medium-sized. The chain couples TRDV2 to TRDJ3, with 8 bases aligning to TRDD3. V shed 0 bases and J 2 bases; nucleotides not matched to a gene: 2. The CDR3 runs to 17 residues. CDR1 is GEAIGNYY, CDR2 EKD, per germline. The CDR3: CACDTAGDTWDTRQMFF. As DNA, the CDR3 is TGTGCCTGTGACACCGCGGGGGATACCTGGGACACCCGACAGATGTTTTTC.

On this clone: A much larger clone differs by one base, so this may be a read error. The V call is TRDV2, the J call TRDJ2, with TRDD3 matching 12 bases. The J gene, not given by TCRdb, was assigned here from a germline match of the nucleotide sequence. This CDR3 region has 20 residues. Trimming removed 3 bases from V and 4 bases from J; junction bases left unmatched: 17. In germline, CDR1 is GEAIGNYY, CDR2 EKD. The CDR3 here is CACDSVTGGYPSRGTAQLFF. The CDR3 region has the DNA TGTGCCTGTGACTCCGTTACTGGGGGATACCCTAGCCGGGGGACAGCACAACTCTTCTTT.

There are a few counts of this clone. At residue 9, TCRdb's protein disagrees with the DNA translation; the protein shown here derives from the DNA. The chain couples TRDV2 to TRDJ2; 7 bases are a match to TRDD3. V lost 3 bases and J lost 0; bases outside the gene matches: 12. The CDR3 sequence is 18 residues long. Per germline, CDR1 GEAIGNYY and CDR2 EKD. This chain's CDR3 is CACDPILGPSALTAQLFF. The CDR3, as DNA: TGTGCCTGTGACCCTATACTGGGGCCCTCTGCTTTGACAGCACAACTCTTCTTT.

Comment on this clone: The protein recorded in TCRdb matches a much larger clone and deviates from this DNA's translation at residue 12, suggesting a read error; the protein here is obtained by translating the DNA. The V call is TRDV2, the J call TRDJ3; 9 bases are shared with TRDD3. Germline CDR1 and CDR2: GEAIGNYY and EKD. The CDR3 extends over 18 amino acids. Here the CDR3 reads CACDTGGYKSWGTRQMFF. The CDR3 DNA sequence: TGTGCCTGTGACACCGGGGGATACAAATCCTGGGGCACCCGACAGATGTTTTTC.

This clone was seen a few times. Relative to the germline gene, one junction end is altered; a read error may explain this. The chain carries TRDV2 and TRDJ2, with 11 bases lining up with TRDD3. The CDR3 loop spans 15 amino acids. In germline, CDR1 is GEAIGNYY, CDR2 EKD. The DNA of the CDR3 is TGTGCCTGGGACATACTGGGGGATATGACGGCACAACTCTTCTTT. Translated: CAWDILGDMTAQLFF.

The chain employs TRDV2 and TRDJ3, with a possible D match to TRDD3 (6 bases). Trimming cost V 1 base and J 0 bases, with 15 bases left between them. This CDR3 is 19 amino acids long. The germline V gene has CDR1 GEAIGNYY and CDR2 EKD. The DNA for the CDR3 is TGTGCCTGTGACACAGGGGGCTCGGGGATCTCCTGGGACACCCGACAGATGTTTTTC. Residues: CACDTGGSGISWDTRQMFF.

This clone came up a few times. With a far larger clone one base away, a read error is the likely cause. Other DNA sequences in this sample translate to the same CDR3. The chain combines TRDV2 with TRDJ2; 11 bases align to TRDD3. This CDR3 contains 17 residues. Germline V CDR1 and CDR2: GEAIGNYY, EKD. The CDR3 spells CACDILGDNSLTAQLFF. CDR3 bases: TGTGCCTGTGACATACTGGGGGATAATTCGTTGACCGCACAACTCTTCTTT.

With respect to this clone: Given a much more abundant clone one base away, this may be a read error. This same CDR3 is encoded by further DNA sequences in the sample. The V gene is TRDV2, the J gene TRDJ3; 11 bases are shared with TRDD3. This CDR3 spans 18 amino acids. Germline V gene sequence: CDR1 GEAIGNYY, CDR2 EKD. With V trimmed by 4 bases and J by 0 bases, 4 bases remained unmatched. The CDR3 sequence is CACDHTGGYSWDTRQMFF. The CDR3 DNA reads TGTGCCTGTGATCATACTGGGGGATACTCCTGGGACACCCGACAGATGTTTTTC.

This clone has a handful of counts. The chain recombines TRDV2 with TRDJ2; 7 nucleotides match TRDD3. The CDR3 length is 15 residues. Germline V gene sequence: CDR1 GEAIGNYY, CDR2 EKD. V was pared by 0 bases and J by 0 bases, with 0 bases of the junction left unmatched. DNA of the CDR3: TGTGCCTGTGACACCGGGGGATCTTTGACAGCACAACTCTTCTTT. It is translated as CACDTGGSLTAQLFF.